These T cell receptor beta chains were read from a single sample in a study of T cell changes during pregnancy in multiple sclerosis. TCRdb keeps only in-frame clones here, not all; method: immunoSEQ multiplex PCR. The table includes around 67,000 clones, around 90% detected once. The input for sequencing was peripheral blood, taken after pregnancy. These receptors came from a female donor in good health, enrolled as a control in a pregnancy study. CDR3s include the opening cysteine and the closing phenylalanine or tryptophan. D genes are given only for firm matches. Expanded clones are given a class, and other clones once, few, many or no size at all.

j_call: TRBJ1-1
clone_size: few
v_call: TRBV7-8
d_call: .
cdr3_nt: TGTGCCAGCAGCCCCGACAGAGACGAAGCTTTCTTT
cdr3_aa: CASSPDRDEAFF

j_call: TRBJ2-3
clone_size: .
v_call: TRBV14
d_call: .
cdr3_nt: TGTGCCAGCAGCCAAGATCCGGTGGGAGTCACAGATACGCAGTATTTT
cdr3_aa: CASSQDPVGVTDTQYF

j_call: TRBJ2-5
clone_size: .
v_call: TRBV30
d_call: TRBD2
cdr3_nt: TGTGCCTGGACCCGAAGGCTAGCGGGGGGGCGAGGAGAGACCCAGTACTTC
cdr3_aa: CAWTRRLAGGRGETQYF

j_call: TRBJ1-3
clone_size: .
v_call: TRBV11-3
d_call: TRBD1
cdr3_nt: TGTGCCAGCTCGTTACAGGGGGCCATTGGAAACACCATATATTTT
cdr3_aa: CASSLQGAIGNTIYF

j_call: TRBJ1-2
clone_size: .
v_call: TRBV14
d_call: .
cdr3_nt: TGTGCCAGCAGCCCCCTCTCTAGCTCCATCTATGGCTACACCTTC
cdr3_aa: CASSPLSSSIYGYTF

j_call: TRBJ1-4
clone_size: .
v_call: TRBV23-1
d_call: .
cdr3_nt: TGCGCCAGGGAGCGCCGACAGGCTGGTGAAAAACTGTTTTTT
cdr3_aa: CARERRQAGEKLFF

j_call: TRBJ1-1
clone_size: few
v_call: TRBV9
d_call: .
cdr3_nt: TGTGCCAGCAGCCCCTCGGGTGGGGGGTCAAACCATGAAGCTTTCTTT
cdr3_aa: CASSPSGGGSNHEAFF

j_call: TRBJ2-1
clone_size: .
v_call: TRBV14
d_call: .
cdr3_nt: TGTGCCAGCAGCCCGCGCGATTCGGGAAATGAGCAGTTCTTC
cdr3_aa: CASSPRDSGNEQFF

j_call: TRBJ2-1
clone_size: .
v_call: TRBV25-1
d_call: TRBD2
cdr3_nt: TGTGCCAGCAGTGAATATCTAGCGGGGGGGCCCTATGAGCAGTTCTTC
cdr3_aa: CASSEYLAGGPYEQFF

j_call: TRBJ1-4
clone_size: .
v_call: TRBV18
d_call: .
cdr3_nt: TGTGCCAGCTCACCACGGCAGGAAAAACTGTTTTTT
cdr3_aa: CASSPRQEKLFF

j_call: TRBJ2-2
clone_size: .
v_call: TRBV29-1
d_call: .
cdr3_nt: TGCAGCGTTAGTAACAGGGACCCCGGGGAGCTGTTTTTT
cdr3_aa: CSVSNRDPGELFF

j_call: TRBJ1-2
clone_size: .
v_call: TRBV2
d_call: .
cdr3_nt: TGTGCCAGGGGCGGGGTAGGCCAGGCTCGCGGCTACACCTTC
cdr3_aa: CARGGVGQARGYTF

j_call: TRBJ2-1
clone_size: .
v_call: TRBV23-1
d_call: TRBD1
cdr3_nt: TGCGCCAGCAGTCAATCGGGTACAGGGGTCGGGGATGAGCAGTTCTTC
cdr3_aa: CASSQSGTGVGDEQFF

j_call: TRBJ2-3
clone_size: once
v_call: TRBV10-3
d_call: TRBD2
cdr3_nt: TGTGCCATCAGTGGGGGAGCGGGAGGAAGCACAGATACGCAGTATTTT
cdr3_aa: CAISGGAGGSTDTQYF

j_call: TRBJ2-1
clone_size: .
v_call: TRBV7-6
d_call: .
cdr3_nt: TGTGCCAGCAGCTTAGGGGGGGACTACAATGAGCAGTTCTTC
cdr3_aa: CASSLGGDYNEQFF

j_call: TRBJ2-5
clone_size: .
v_call: TRBV5-1
d_call: .
cdr3_nt: TGCGCCAGCAGCTTGGGCCAGGGGAAAGAGACCCAGTACTTC
cdr3_aa: CASSLGQGKETQYF

j_call: TRBJ2-3
clone_size: .
v_call: TRBV11-1
d_call: .
cdr3_nt: TGTGCCAGCAGCTCTCGGAGACCTAACACAGATACGCAGTATTTT
cdr3_aa: CASSSRRPNTDTQYF

j_call: TRBJ2-5
clone_size: few
v_call: TRBV30
d_call: TRBD2
cdr3_nt: TGTGCCTGGAGTGTACTAGCGGGAGGAGAGACCCAGTACTTC
cdr3_aa: CAWSVLAGGETQYF

j_call: TRBJ2-5
clone_size: .
v_call: TRBV27
d_call: .
cdr3_nt: TGTGCCAGCAGTTTGATGTCTACGAGGCGAGAGACCCAGTACTTC
cdr3_aa: CASSLMSTRRETQYF

j_call: TRBJ2-7
clone_size: .
v_call: TRBV27
d_call: .
cdr3_nt: TGTGCCAGCAGCGGATTCGGGGCCTACGAGCAGTACTTC
cdr3_aa: CASSGFGAYEQYF

j_call: TRBJ1-1
clone_size: .
v_call: TRBV27
d_call: .
cdr3_nt: TGTGCCAGCAGTCTCACAGGGAGGAACACTGAAGCTTTCTTT
cdr3_aa: CASSLTGRNTEAFF

j_call: TRBJ1-3
clone_size: .
v_call: TRBV7-9
d_call: .
cdr3_nt: TGTGCCGGAGGGTCCTCTGGAAACACCATATATTTT
cdr3_aa: CAGGSSGNTIYF

j_call: TRBJ1-1
clone_size: .
v_call: TRBV11-3
d_call: TRBD1
cdr3_nt: TGTGCCAGCAGCGCGGACAGGGCCACTGAAGCTTTCTTT
cdr3_aa: CASSADRATEAFF

j_call: TRBJ1-1
clone_size: .
v_call: TRBV6-5
d_call: .
cdr3_nt: TGTGCCACCATGAGGTCAAACACTGAAGCTTTCTTT
cdr3_aa: CATMRSNTEAFF

j_call: TRBJ2-1
clone_size: .
v_call: TRBV9
d_call: .
cdr3_nt: TGTGCCAGCAGCGTAGTGTCGAGGGAGTACAATGAGCAGTTCTTC
cdr3_aa: CASSVVSREYNEQFF

j_call: TRBJ2-2
clone_size: .
v_call: TRBV4-1
d_call: .
cdr3_nt: TGCGCCAGCAGCCACGGCCAGCCGGCAGGGCAGTACACCGGGGAGCTGTTTTTT
cdr3_aa: CASSHGQPAGQYTGELFF

j_call: TRBJ1-5
clone_size: .
v_call: TRBV11-2
d_call: TRBD1
cdr3_nt: TGTGCCAGCAGCTTAGGTACAGGGGGCAATCAGCCCCAGCATTTT
cdr3_aa: CASSLGTGGNQPQHF

j_call: TRBJ2-3
clone_size: .
v_call: TRBV27
d_call: TRBD2
cdr3_nt: TGTGCCAGCAGTTCCCGACTAGCGGGAAACACAGATACGCAGTATTTT
cdr3_aa: CASSSRLAGNTDTQYF

j_call: TRBJ2-1
clone_size: .
v_call: TRBV9
d_call: .
cdr3_nt: TGTGCCAGCAGCGTAGCGGGGGTCAACAATGAGCAGTTCTTC
cdr3_aa: CASSVAGVNNEQFF

j_call: TRBJ1-4
clone_size: .
v_call: TRBV25-1
d_call: .
cdr3_nt: TGTGCCAGCAGCCAGGGAGGAACTAATGAAAAACTGTTTTTT
cdr3_aa: CASSQGGTNEKLFF

j_call: TRBJ1-2
clone_size: .
v_call: TRBV7-2
d_call: TRBD1
cdr3_nt: TGTGCCAGCAGCTCAGGGACAGTTCAGACCTATGGCTACACCTTC
cdr3_aa: CASSSGTVQTYGYTF

j_call: TRBJ2-4
clone_size: once
v_call: TRBV6-5
d_call: .
cdr3_nt: TGTGCCAGCAGTTACTCGGGGAGTCAGTACTTC
cdr3_aa: CASSYSGSQYF

j_call: TRBJ1-6
clone_size: .
v_call: TRBV19
d_call: .
cdr3_nt: TGTGCCAGTAGTATGCGGAATTCACCCCTCCACTTT
cdr3_aa: CASSMRNSPLHF

j_call: TRBJ2-7
clone_size: .
v_call: TRBV11-2
d_call: .
cdr3_nt: TGTGCCAGCAGCTTGGGGGCTTCCTACGAGCAGTACTTC
cdr3_aa: CASSLGASYEQYF

j_call: TRBJ2-1
clone_size: .
v_call: TRBV5-1
d_call: TRBD2
cdr3_nt: TGCGCCAGCAGCCCACTAGCGGGAGGCAACAATGAGCAGTTCTTC
cdr3_aa: CASSPLAGGNNEQFF

j_call: TRBJ1-1
clone_size: .
v_call: TRBV19
d_call: TRBD1
cdr3_nt: TGTGCCAGTAGTATCCTCGGACAGGGTAACACTGAAGCTTTCTTT
cdr3_aa: CASSILGQGNTEAFF

j_call: TRBJ2-5
clone_size: .
v_call: TRBV7-9
d_call: TRBD1
cdr3_nt: TGTGCCACCCTCGGGCAGGGGGCGATGGGTGAGACCCAGTACTTC
cdr3_aa: CATLGQGAMGETQYF

j_call: TRBJ1-4
clone_size: .
v_call: TRBV29-1
d_call: .
cdr3_nt: TGCAGCGTTGGGGGAGCGAATGAAAAACTGTTTTTT
cdr3_aa: CSVGGANEKLFF

j_call: TRBJ2-5
clone_size: .
v_call: TRBV30
d_call: TRBD1
cdr3_nt: TGTGCCTGGAGTGTGATTCCGACAGGGGGCAGGGAGACCCAGTACTTC
cdr3_aa: CAWSVIPTGGRETQYF

j_call: TRBJ1-1
clone_size: once
v_call: TRBV7-2
d_call: .
cdr3_nt: TGTGCCAGCAGCATACCCCCCCGGGCCCAGGGCACTGAAGCTTTCTTT
cdr3_aa: CASSIPPRAQGTEAFF

j_call: TRBJ1-1
clone_size: .
v_call: TRBV7-9
d_call: TRBD1
cdr3_nt: TGTGCCAGCAGCAGGGACAGGGAAGGGACTGAAGCTTTCTTT
cdr3_aa: CASSRDREGTEAFF

j_call: TRBJ2-7
clone_size: .
v_call: TRBV10-3
d_call: TRBD2
cdr3_nt: TGTGCCACCCTTCCTGGGGGGGCCTACGAGCAGTACTTC
cdr3_aa: CATLPGGAYEQYF

j_call: TRBJ2-7
clone_size: once
v_call: TRBV9
d_call: TRBD1
cdr3_nt: TGTGCCAGCAGCGCACGGGACAGCGACTCCTACGAGCAGTACTTC
cdr3_aa: CASSARDSDSYEQYF

j_call: TRBJ2-3
clone_size: .
v_call: TRBV30
d_call: .
cdr3_nt: TGTGCCTGGAGTGTAAGGGGGGGGCTCGGCACAGATACGCAGTATTTT
cdr3_aa: CAWSVRGGLGTDTQYF

j_call: TRBJ1-2
clone_size: .
v_call: TRBV6-6
d_call: .
cdr3_nt: TGTGCCAGCAGCTCGCCGGGAGCTAACTATGGCTACACCTTC
cdr3_aa: CASSSPGANYGYTF

j_call: TRBJ2-7
clone_size: .
v_call: TRBV18
d_call: TRBD2
cdr3_nt: TGTGCCAGCTCACCAGGGACTAGCGTGACGGCGCAGTACTTC
cdr3_aa: CASSPGTSVTAQYF

j_call: TRBJ2-7
clone_size: .
v_call: TRBV6-1
d_call: TRBD2
cdr3_nt: TGTGCCAGCAGCCCCGGCGGGGGGGCCTACGAGCAGTACTTC
cdr3_aa: CASSPGGGAYEQYF

j_call: TRBJ2-6
clone_size: .
v_call: TRBV7-2
d_call: .
cdr3_nt: TGTGCCAGCAGCCTGGACATGGCTTACCTCTCTGGGGCCAACGTCCTGACTTTC
cdr3_aa: CASSLDMAYLSGANVLTF

j_call: TRBJ1-2
clone_size: once
v_call: TRBV30
d_call: .
cdr3_nt: TGTGCCTGGAGTGATATTCCGGGGAGTGGCTACACCTTC
cdr3_aa: CAWSDIPGSGYTF

j_call: TRBJ2-7
clone_size: .
v_call: TRBV30
d_call: .
cdr3_nt: TGTGCCTGGAACAGCGGCTCCTACGAGCAGTACTTC
cdr3_aa: CAWNSGSYEQYF

j_call: TRBJ2-5
clone_size: .
v_call: TRBV5-4
d_call: .
cdr3_nt: TGTGCCAGCAGCTTGCAGAGGGACCAAGAGACCCAGTACTTC
cdr3_aa: CASSLQRDQETQYF

j_call: TRBJ1-3
clone_size: once
v_call: TRBV6-4
d_call: .
cdr3_nt: TGTGCCAGCTCCGGGGGCACCATATATTTT
cdr3_aa: CASSGGTIYF

j_call: TRBJ1-2
clone_size: .
v_call: TRBV5-1
d_call: TRBD1
cdr3_nt: TGCGCCAGCAGACGCGGACAGGGAACCCCAACCGTCTATGGCTACACCTTC
cdr3_aa: CASRRGQGTPTVYGYTF

j_call: TRBJ1-3
clone_size: .
v_call: TRBV4-1
d_call: .
cdr3_nt: TGCGCCAGCAGCCAAAGGGGGGGTAGCGGAAACACCATATATTTT
cdr3_aa: CASSQRGGSGNTIYF